Listed below are T cell receptor beta chains from one sample, sequenced in a study of cytomegalovirus exposure and HLA in healthy donors. Clones were sequenced by immunoSEQ multiplex PCR, and TCRdb holds only the in-frame ones, with some missing. The table lists tens of thousands of clones, 70% to 90% of them singletons. Material for sequencing was PBMCs. The receptors originated from a woman aged 25 to 39 in good health and CMV-seronegative. CDR3s include the opening cysteine and the closing phenylalanine or tryptophan. A D gene is named only where the DNA matches it firmly.

CDR3aa	v_gene	d_gene
CASSLLGHNYGYTF	TRBV7-9	-
CASSRMGGDGEAFF	TRBV25-1	-
CASSSPGLALNEQFF	TRBV19	TRBD2
CASSSPYRVNTEAFF	TRBV11-2	-
CASSIAERSYNEQFF	TRBV4-2	-
CASSPISGTNTGELFF	TRBV18	-
CASSGLYTEAFF	TRBV19	-
CASSRGDRTKGYTF	TRBV11-2	TRBD1
CASSPGQGSGGNQETQYF	TRBV9	TRBD1
CASSTRDSYGYTF	TRBV13	TRBD1
CASSDRGRNYGYTF	TRBV19	TRBD1
CASSQRTGAEAFF	TRBV5-4	TRBD1
CASSLGATSGGTDTQYF	TRBV11-3	TRBD2
CATSRDRSTSEQFF	TRBV15	TRBD1
CASSQDQGLWTGTYGYTF	TRBV4-3	TRBD1
CASSQEHTASGNTIYF	TRBV4-1	-
CAWGLNYGYTF	TRBV30	-
CASSAVQGSNEKLFF	TRBV19	-
CASSLARGSDGYTF	TRBV5-1	-
CASSQSWAGAVNEQFF	TRBV4-3	-
CSSSSPGQGGDEQYF	TRBV7-9	TRBD1
CASSPRQGDNEKLFF	TRBV9	TRBD1